A single sample gave rise to the 32 T cell receptor beta chains below, sequenced in a study of technical replicates of blood from a few donors. Method: immunoSEQ multiplex PCR; TCRdb's copy keeps in-frame clones and lacks some. Here the sample spans roughly 51,000 clones, roughly 93% being singletons. The specimen sequenced was PBMCs. The receptors derive from a human donor in good health. Some clones in this sample may be carry-over from other donors' samples.

The rearrangement joins TRBV18 to TRBJ2-7; 8 bases agree with TRBD1. The germline V gene has CDR1 KGHSH and CDR2 LQKENI. Unmatched junction bases numbered 5, after V lost 4 bases and J lost 6 bases. The CDR3 runs to 13 residues. CDR3 amino acids: CASSLDRGGEQYF. CDR3 sequence (DNA): TGTGCCAGCTCACTCGACAGGGGTGGCGAGCAGTACTTC. The full variable domain, in which reference TRBV18 and TRBJ2-7 provide the parts outside the CDR3, is NAGVMQNPRHLVRRRGQEARLRCSPMKGHSHVYWYRQLPEEGLKFMVYLQKENIIDESGMPKERFSAEFPKEGPSILRIQQVVRGDSAAYFCASSLDRGGEQYFGPGTRLTVT.

The chain combines TRBV19 with TRBJ2-1; TRBD1 is a possible D gene (5 bases). There are 18 residues in the CDR3. The V and J ends lost 1 base and 9 bases respectively, with 25 bases between them. Germline V gene sequence: CDR1 LNHDA, CDR2 SQIVND (reference sequence). This CDR3 is CASSIVRVGPGAPSEQFF. The CDR3 DNA reads TGTGCCAGTAGTATAGTCAGAGTTGGGCCTGGGGCGCCGTCTGAGCAGTTCTTC.

To note about this clone: The DNA is left out, because the CDR3 cannot be placed on it with certainty; the CDR3 is given as TCRdb lists it. This chain uses TRBV19 with TRBJ2-7; TRBD1 was called by the table and not checked on the DNA. Germline values: CDR1 LNHDA, CDR2 SQIVND (reference sequence). The CDR3 is 14 residues long, counting both termini. This CDR3 is CASSILWTSYEQYF.

V and J are TRBV7-9 and TRBJ2-7, with 15 bases aligning to TRBD2. Per germline, CDR1 SEHNR and CDR2 FQNEAQ (reference sequence). Losses at the gene ends were 5 bases for V and 4 bases for J; bases not matched to a gene: 3. This CDR3 spans 15 amino acids. The CDR3, as DNA: TGTGCCAGCAGCCCGGGACTAGCGGGGGGATACGAGCAGTACTTC. This gives the protein CASSPGLAGGYEQYF.

The chain couples TRBV2 to TRBJ1-3; D is possibly TRBD1 (5 bases). The germline V and J ends were trimmed by 2 bases and 5 bases, with 16 bases remaining between them. CDR1 is SNHLY, CDR2 FYNNEI, per germline. There are 16 residues in the CDR3. CDR3 bases: TGTGCCAGCAGTGAAAGCCCCGCAGGGTTGAGAAACACCATATATTTT. It encodes CASSESPAGLRNTIYF.

The CDR3 DNA is TGTGCCAGCAGCATGACAGGGGGCTCAACTAATGAAAAACTGTTTTTT. It yields the protein CASSMTGGSTNEKLFF. The chain couples TRBV7-9 to TRBJ1-4; 10 nucleotides line up with TRBD1. The CDR3 covers 16 residues. Germline values: CDR1 SEHNR, CDR2 FQNEAQ (reference sequence). After removal of 5 bases from V and 0 bases from J, the junction contained 3 bases not matched to a gene. The entire variable domain, with the rest obtained from reference TRBV7-9 and TRBJ1-4, is as follows: DTGVSQNPRHKITKRGQNVTFRCDPISEHNRLYWYRQTLGQGPEFLTYFQNEAQLEKSRLLSDRFSAERPKGSFSTLEIQRTEQGDSAMYLCASSMTGGSTNEKLFFGSGTQLSVL.

V and J are TRBV2 and TRBJ2-7; D not resolved. The V end was cut by 5 bases, the J end by 4 bases, with 12 bases between. There are 13 residues in the CDR3. Germline-derived CDR1 and CDR2 are SNHLY and FYNNEI. For the CDR3, the DNA is TGTGCCAGCAGTCAAGACCCCCTATACGAGCAGTACTTC. It is translated as CASSQDPLYEQYF.

The rearrangement links TRBV2 to TRBJ1-5; 7 bases are a match to TRBD1. Germline V gene sequence: CDR1 SNHLY, CDR2 FYNNEI. The CDR3 runs 14 residues. V dropped 7 bases and J dropped 1; count of bases not matched to a gene: 4. The CDR3 here is CASNRGGSNQPQHF. CDR3 bases: TGTGCCAGCAACAGGGGCGGAAGCAATCAGCCCCAGCATTTT. The full variable domain, rest sourced from reference TRBV2 and TRBJ1-5, is EPEVTQTPSHQVTQMGQEVILRCVPISNHLYFYWYRQILGQKVEFLVSFYNNEISEKSEIFDDQFSVERPDGSNFTLKIRSTKLEDSAMYFCASNRGGSNQPQHFGDGTRLSIL.

The chain employs TRBV7-9 and TRBJ1-6; D call uncertain. V lost 2 bases and J lost 3, with 5 bases in between. The CDR3 is 14 residues long. Germline V gene data show CDR1 as SEHNR and CDR2 as FQNEAQ (reference sequence). CDR3 loop: CASSLPVYNSPLHF. The CDR3 bases are TGTGCCAGCAGCTTACCAGTCTATAATTCACCCCTCCACTTT.

The CDR3, as DNA: TGTGCCAGCAGAGGGCTGGCGGGAAGTGCAGATACGCAGTATTTT. Translating gives CASRGLAGSADTQYF. The rearrangement uses TRBV4-2 and TRBJ2-3; weak D call: TRBD2 (6 bases). Germline CDR1 reads LGHNA; CDR2 reads YNFKEQ. Trimming took off 6 bases at V and 4 bases at J, with 17 bases between the two ends. The length of the CDR3 is 15 residues.

The J gene is TRBJ1-1, the V gene TRBV6-5; 9 bases match TRBD1. The CDR3 has 15 residues. Germline-derived CDR1 and CDR2 are MNHEY and SVGAGI. V was pared by 4 bases and J by 1 base, with 4 bases of the junction left unmatched. CDR3 sequence: CASSSPGQGNTEAFF. The CDR3 DNA follows: TGTGCCAGCAGTTCGCCGGGACAGGGGAACACTGAAGCTTTCTTT.

The J gene is TRBJ1-4, the V gene TRBV19, with a possible D match to TRBD1 (5 bases). This CDR3 is built from 16 residues. The V gene lost 6 bases and the J gene lost 4 bases, with 18 bases spanning the gap. CDR1 LNHDA and CDR2 SQIVND come from the germline V gene (reference sequence). The chain's CDR3 is CASREEAGLVNEKLFF. CDR3 nucleotides: TGTGCCAGTAGGGAGGAGGCGGGACTGGTTAATGAAAAACTGTTTTTT.

The count of this clone is one. The gene calls are TRBV6-5 and TRBJ1-2, with a possible D match to TRBD1 (6 bases). The germline V gene encodes CDR1 MNHEY and CDR2 SVGAGI. CDR3 length: 14 amino acids. Trimming removed 2 bases at V and 5 bases at J, with 12 bases between. The CDR3 spells CASSYGQGKYGYTF. CDR3 bases: TGTGCCAGCAGTTACGGCCAGGGGAAATATGGCTACACCTTC.

The CDR3 here is CASSVGQGLYEQYF. The CDR3, as DNA: TGTGCCAGCAGCGTTGGACAGGGCTTATACGAGCAGTACTTC. This chain links TRBV9 with TRBJ2-7, with 8 bases matching TRBD1. The CDR3 covers 14 residues. V trimming: 2 bases; J trimming: 4 bases; junction bases outside the gene matches: 5. CDR1 is SGDLS and CDR2 is YYNGEE in the germline V gene.

This sequence joins TRBV7-9 and TRBJ2-2, with 7 bases matching TRBD2. The CDR3 sequence is 15 residues long. Germline CDR1 is SEHNR and CDR2 is FQNEAQ (reference sequence). Trimming at V came to 6 bases and at J to 7 bases, leaving 11 bases not matched to a gene. CDR3 region: CASSSRGGENGELFF. The CDR3 nucleotides are TGTGCCAGCAGTTCCCGGGGAGGGGAGAACGGGGAGCTGTTTTTT.

The rearrangement joins TRBV5-4 to TRBJ1-2; no reliable D call. Trimming shortened V by 1 base and J by 4 bases, and 14 bases separated the two germline ends. The CDR3 runs to 15 residues. Looked up from germline, CDR1 is SGHNT and CDR2 is YYREEE (reference sequence). CDR3 nucleotides: TGTGCCAGCAGCTTGTTGTCTGGGAGCCTCTATGGCTACACCTTC. This encodes CASSLLSGSLYGYTF.

This sequence joins TRBV19 and TRBJ1-5, with no clear D. V was shortened by 3 bases and J by 9 bases, with 15 bases between the two germline ends. Germline CDR1 is LNHDA and CDR2 is SQIVND (reference sequence). This CDR3 comprises 14 residues. The CDR3 protein is CASSIQVGGGPQHF. The CDR3 region has the DNA TGTGCCAGTAGTATCCAGGTGGGAGGTGGGCCCCAGCATTTT.

The chain combines TRBV12-5 with TRBJ1-2; a weak D match, TRBD1 (6 bases). Germline V lookup: CDR1 LGHNT, CDR2 FRNRAP. Deletions cut 5 bases from V and 6 bases from J, with 16 bases between. The CDR3 is made up of 14 amino acids. CDR3 DNA sequence: TGTGCTAGTGGTCCTCAGGGGATTACCGATGGCTACACCTTC. This sequence encodes CASGPQGITDGYTF.

The chain has TRBV30 and TRBJ1-5; weak D call: TRBD1 (6 bases). Germline V gives CDR1 GTSNPN, CDR2 SVGIG (reference sequence). This CDR3 spans 12 amino acids. Between the trimmed V and J ends, which lost 5 bases and 4 bases, there was a span of 9 bases. For the CDR3, the DNA is TGTGCCTGGGGACAGCCAAATCAGCCCCAGCATTTT. It is translated as CAWGQPNQPQHF.

V usage is TRBV5-4 and J usage is TRBJ2-7; perhaps TRBD1 as D (6 bases). The V and J ends lost 2 bases and 3 bases respectively, with 9 bases between them. Germline V gives CDR1 SGHNT, CDR2 YYREEE (reference sequence). The length of the CDR3 is 13 residues. Written as DNA, the CDR3 is TGTGCCAGCAGCTTTCAGGGGATCTACGAGCAGTACTTC. Protein product: CASSFQGIYEQYF.

The rearrangement links TRBV28 to TRBJ1-2; D is perhaps TRBD1 (6 bases). The CDR3 contains 13 residues. V gave up 3 bases and J gave up 3 bases, with 8 bases separating them. The germline gives CDR1 MDHEN, CDR2 SYDVKM. CDR3 sequence (DNA): TGTGCCAGCAGTTTTCGACAGGACTATGGCTACACCTTC. Amino acid sequence: CASSFRQDYGYTF.

This rearrangement joins TRBV30 to TRBJ1-2, with TRBD1 identical over 11 bases. V was pared by 3 bases and J by 0 bases, with 9 bases of the junction left unmatched. The CDR3 is 17 residues long. CDR1 and CDR2 (germline): GTSNPN, SVGIG (reference sequence). CDR3 DNA sequence: TGTGCCTGGAGACTTCCCGGGACAGGGGGACCTAACTATGGCTACACCTTC. Amino acid sequence: CAWRLPGTGGPNYGYTF.

The V and J genes are TRBV15 and TRBJ2-1; D might be TRBD2 (5 bases). CDR1 is LNHNV and CDR2 is YYDKDF in the germline V gene (reference sequence). V was shortened by 7 bases and J by 6 bases, with 19 bases between the two germline ends. The CDR3 sequence is 15 residues long. In nucleotides, the CDR3 is TGTGCCACCACCCCCGAATGGCCTAGCCGCAATGAGCAGTTCTTC. Amino acid sequence: CATTPEWPSRNEQFF.

This chain joins TRBV9 and TRBJ2-5; maybe TRBD2 (5 bases). The germline CDR1 and CDR2 sequences are SGDLS and YYNGEE. CDR3 size: 14 residues. The V and J ends lost 1 base and 5 bases respectively, with 12 bases between them. The CDR3 is CASSVRPGWETQYF. CDR3 nucleotide sequence: TGTGCCAGCAGCGTAAGACCGGGGTGGGAGACCCAGTACTTC.

A few counts support this clone. The J gene is TRBJ1-6, the V gene TRBV11-2, with 8 bases identical to TRBD1. The CDR3 totals 16 residues. The germline CDR1 and CDR2 sequences are SGHAT and FQNNGV. The J segment lost 13 bases and the V segment lost 6 bases, leaving 17 bases of the junction unmatched. CDR3 DNA sequence: TGTGCCAGCAGTTTTAAAACCGGACAGGGAGGGGGTCCCCTCCACTTT. Amino acids: CASSFKTGQGGGPLHF.

This rearrangement joins TRBV6-4 to TRBJ2-7; D remains unclear. The CDR3 has 13 amino acids. V was cut by 0 bases and J by 3 bases, with 6 bases left in between. Germline CDR1 reads MRHNA; CDR2 reads SNTAGT. Here the CDR3 DNA reads TGTGCCAGCAGTGACTCCCCAGGCTACGAGCAGTACTTC. Translated, it gives CASSDSPGYEQYF.

In DNA form, the CDR3 reads TGTGCCAGCAGATCCGGGGTTGGCGGGGGGGCGGACAATGAGCAGTTCTTC. This translates into CASRSGVGGGADNEQFF. V is TRBV5-4 and J is TRBJ2-1; 9 bases map to TRBD2. V lost 5 bases and J lost 5; bases outside the gene matches: 14. The CDR3 sequence is 17 residues long. Germline assignment: CDR1 SGHNT and CDR2 YYREEE (reference sequence).

The chain combines TRBV2 with TRBJ2-2; tentatively, D is TRBD2 (5 bases). The germline V and J ends were trimmed by 1 base and 6 bases, with 15 bases remaining between them. The CDR3 is 16 amino acids. The germline V gene has CDR1 SNHLY and CDR2 FYNNEI. Written as DNA, the CDR3 is TGTGCCAGCAGTGAAGGGCGGGCTAGCTGGCCCGGGGAGCTGTTTTTT. Its protein is CASSEGRASWPGELFF.

J is TRBJ2-2 and V is TRBV2; 11 bases map to TRBD2. Germline CDR1 is SNHLY and CDR2 is FYNNEI. The CDR3 runs to 16 residues. With 6 bases clipped from V and 1 base from J, the junction kept 4 bases outside the gene matches. Here the CDR3 DNA reads TGTGCCAGCAGCATAGCGGGGGGGATGAACACCGGGGAGCTGTTTTTT. Translation: CASSIAGGMNTGELFF.

The gene calls are TRBV7-8 and TRBJ2-1; tentatively, D is TRBD2 (5 bases). V lost 1 base to trimming and J lost 3 bases, with 16 bases between them. This CDR3 contains 17 residues. Germline lookup yields CDR1 SGHVS and CDR2 FQNEAQ. The CDR3, as DNA: TGTGCCAGCAGCTTAGTTGGTTCGGGATGGCACTACAATGAGCAGTTCTTC. Residues: CASSLVGSGWHYNEQFF.

The chain combines TRBV11-2 with TRBJ2-7; perhaps TRBD1 as D (6 bases). V gave up 5 bases and J gave up 9 bases, with 17 bases separating them. Germline CDR1 reads SGHAT; CDR2 reads FQNNGV. The CDR3 is made up of 13 amino acids. The CDR3 DNA reads as TGTGCCAGCAGCGCGGACAGCTCTACGGGGCAGTACTTC. Amino acid sequence: CASSADSSTGQYF.

This clone was observed a single time. The rearrangement uses TRBV2 and TRBJ1-2; 10 nucleotides agree with TRBD1. The length of the CDR3 is 18 residues. V dropped 10 bases and J dropped 6; count of bases not matched to a gene: 23. Germline CDR1 is SNHLY and CDR2 is FYNNEI. CDR3 sequence (DNA): TGTGCCACCACGGTGAAGGCCGCCGGGACAGGGGCAATTAATGGCTACACCTTC. This translates into CATTVKAAGTGAINGYTF.